This TCR beta chain was documented in a study of control samples from healthy donors and cancer patients. Trimming took off 1 base at V and 3 bases at J, with 17 bases between the two ends. The germline CDR1 and CDR2 sequences are SNHLY and FYNNEI. The CDR3 runs 17 residues. Here immunoSEQ multiplex PCR was the method, and the copy in TCRdb shows in-frame clones only, minus some. The profile shows fewer than 300,000 clones, roughly 87% of them singletons. Sequenced input: PBMCs. This clonotype was obtained from a woman in her sixties with lung cancer. V gene TRBV2 combines with J gene TRBJ2-3, with D maybe TRBD2 (7 bases). CDR3 amino acids: CASSEDAGALGTDTQYF. CDR3 sequence (DNA): TGTGCCAGCAGTGAAGACGCGGGGGCGTTGGGGACAGATACGCAGTATTTT.